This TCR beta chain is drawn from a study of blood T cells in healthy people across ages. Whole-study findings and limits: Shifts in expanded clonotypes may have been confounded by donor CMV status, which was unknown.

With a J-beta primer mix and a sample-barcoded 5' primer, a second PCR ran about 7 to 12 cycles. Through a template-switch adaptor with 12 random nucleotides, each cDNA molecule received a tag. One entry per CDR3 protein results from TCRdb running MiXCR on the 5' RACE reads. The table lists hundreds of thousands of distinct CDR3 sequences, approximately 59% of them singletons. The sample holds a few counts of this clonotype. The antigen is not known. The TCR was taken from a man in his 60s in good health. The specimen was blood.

Here the CDR3 DNA reads TGTGCCAGCAGCGTAGTCGAGCATGAGCAGTTCTTC. Amino acids: CASSVVEHEQFF. V and J are TRBV9 and TRBJ2-1; unclear D gene. The germline V gene has CDR1 SGDLS and CDR2 YYNGEE. CDR3 length: 12 residues. Trimming removed 0 bases at V and 8 bases at J, with 6 bases between.